This TCR beta chain comes out of a study of cytomegalovirus exposure and HLA in healthy donors. The repertoire was sequenced with immunoSEQ multiplex PCR; TCRdb's copy has only in-frame clones and lacks some. This table has over 60,000 clones, over 90% appearing once. This TCR was sampled from a woman under 30 in good health and CMV-seropositive. Specimen: PBMCs.

CDR3 coding DNA: TGCGCCAGCAGCTTGACGGGAGGGGGGTACTACGAGCAGTACTTC. Its protein is CASSLTGGGYYEQYF. The chain links TRBV5-1 to TRBJ2-7; TRBD2 matches at 8 bases. The germline V gene encodes CDR1 SGHRS and CDR2 YFSETQ. After removal of 1 base from V and 3 bases from J, the junction contained 6 bases not matched to a gene. The CDR3 runs to 15 residues.